This T cell receptor beta chain was profiled in a study of cytomegalovirus exposure and HLA in healthy donors (dated by TCRdb to the late 2010s). For context, the study as a whole: According to an earlier analysis of 450 to 650 of the donors, some 180 million T cells yielded over 100 million unique TCR beta sequences and 276 Gb of sequence data. Rather than drawing on any new phenotypic data, the later analysis identified candidate immune exposures from TCR beta sequences and the way those sequences occurred across donors. To decide whether each TCR beta V gene segment behaved as functional or pseudogenic, an earlier analysis of some 600 of the donors relied on high-throughput TCR beta sequencing. The aim of the study was to test whether cataloging public T cell receptors could identify signatures of past pathogen exposure. Among about 370 genotyped donors of the cohort, an average of around 250,000 unique TCR beta nucleotide sequences was sequenced per donor, of which about 18% were non-productive. An early release covering roughly 640 HLA-typed donors comprised approximately 300 gigabases of sequencing data and around 80 million unique TCR sequences. HLA typing included class I and class II loci at four-digit resolution. The genetic ancestry cluster associated with self-reported Caucasian donors included around four fifths of the roughly 400 genotyped donors. Besides the first cohort of 500 to 700 subjects, a separate validation cohort made up of 120 or so different subjects was used. Roughly 5 DR-DQ haplotypes were treated as single units for association and clustering because of strong linkage in the cohort. Donor age, sex, ethnicity and CMV serostatus were collected together with the repertoire data. The number of donors typed differed by locus, with roughly 620-630 for A, B, C, DRB1 and DQB1, 522 for DQA1, 600 to 610 for DPA1, and approximately 470 for DPB1. In a later analysis, previously published TCR beta repertoires from 666 donors were re-analyzed and high-resolution HLA genotyping was added so that TCR occurrence patterns could be studied. High-throughput TCR immunosequencing, statistical association of individual TCRs with disease status, and machine learning were combined to predict cytomegalovirus infection status. Every repertoire in the discovery cohort had been generated on one and the same sequencing platform. In a later genetic analysis, genome-wide SNP genotypes for about 65% of the roughly 670 donors were used, and that subset was treated as a discovery cohort. Using immunosequencing, the study profiled T cell repertoires from about 610 subjects and related those repertoires to cytomegalovirus serostatus. The full study reports these points: According to the authors, the approach could potentially be generalized to other disease states and immunological phenotypes. A later genetic analysis associated a missense DCLRE1C variant with V-gene and J-gene trimming of TCR beta chains, and an independent cohort replicated the association. A later genetic analysis reported fewer N-insertions in productive TCRs among donors in an Asian-associated ancestry cluster than the roughly 670-donor mean. The only immune exposure information available for the cohort was CMV serostatus. In a later analysis, HLA-associated TCR beta chains were found to be more clonally expanded and to have lower generation probabilities than equally common non-associated chains. In vitro tests confirmed that a few of the cytomegalovirus-associated TCR beta chains recognize cytomegalovirus antigens. This cohort had only TCR beta chains sequenced, and the lack of alpha or paired-chain data limited which features could be detected. Cytomegalovirus status was reported to be diagnosed by the classifier with high specificity and sensitivity in both the original and validation cohorts. A later analysis reported that several top co-occurrence clusters appeared linked to parvovirus B19, influenza, CMV and Epstein-Barr virus. The study listed 150 to 200 TCR beta chains as associated with cytomegalovirus. Some IMGT-functional V segments, including TRBV6-2 and TRBV6-3, could not be distinguished by the 87-base-pair reads and were therefore excluded. Specific HLA alleles were associated with over 15,000 TCR beta sequences at a false discovery rate of 0.05 in a later analysis. Across donors, most TCR sequences were observed very rarely, whereas some public TCRs were present in many individuals. HLA typing was unavailable for some donors at each locus, so association tests used only the typed subset. About 15 rarely observed V segments, including chromosome 9 orphons, were excluded from the earlier analysis of several hundred of the donors because counts were too low. A further reported finding was that TCR beta sequences accurately predicted the HLA-A and HLA-B alleles for most subjects in the first cohort. In an earlier analysis of fewer than 700 of the donors, most TCR beta V segments appeared in productive rearrangements about 90% or about 30% of the time, broadly matching IMGT annotations. Roughly uniform sequencing depth across donors was assumed in presence/absence analyses, although this assumption may not hold. A group of highly shared sequence variants was considered likely to be a technical artifact of the sequencing pipeline. According to a later analysis, TCR association rates differed among HLA loci, with DRB1 alleles showing the most associated TCRs and HLA-C alleles showing the fewest. Correlated functional status among segregating V segments might be attributable to linkage disequilibrium, but an unknown experimental factor could not be ruled out. According to a later analysis, most CMV-associated TCR beta chains appeared to be HLA-restricted, and the HLA associations seemed to be driven largely by CMV exposure. Strong co-occurrence of HLA alleles, especially DR and DQ, made assigning TCR associations to individual alleles difficult.

Counted from cysteine to phenylalanine, this CDR3 has 15 amino acids. The CDR3 DNA has 45 bases and is translated from base 1. Taken from the germline V gene (reference sequence), the CDR1 and CDR2 loops are SEHNR and FQNEAQ. Trimming removed 2 bases from V and 0 bases from J, leaving 10 bases between the germline ends. The cohort comprised some 700 healthy bone marrow donors. All cohort members were sampled while nominally healthy, although unrecorded immune exposures were likely present. The donor was CMV seronegative and belonged to the group of 352 seronegative cohort members. A peripheral blood sample was provided by each donor, and peripheral blood mononuclear cells were used for TCR beta sequencing. The Qiagen DNeasy Blood Extraction Kit was used to extract genomic DNA from the blood cell samples. In regard to this clone: No cognate antigen has been identified for it. The record has no base qualities; no much larger clone is one base away.

Libraries came from the immunoSEQ multiplex PCR assay. For the multiplex PCR, a mixture combining 60 forward primers for TCR Vbeta segments and 13 reverse primers for TCR Jbeta segments was used. A multiplex PCR assay on genomic DNA amplified the CDR3 region of rearranged TCR beta genes. The Illumina HiSeq System was used to sequence the amplified TCR beta libraries as 87-base-pair reads. In the paper's pipeline: Across the 600 to 700 repertoires, a later analysis counted tens of millions of unique TCR beta chains, 9.5 million to 13 million of which were shared by at least two donors. A nearest-neighbor algorithm error-corrected the raw reads and collapsed the reads into unique sequences, merging closely related sequences to remove PCR and sequencing errors. To assign V, D and J gene segments, CDR3 sequences were aligned to IMGT reference sequences. For a sequence to be retained, a match of at least six nucleotides to both a V gene segment and a J gene segment was required. Rearrangements were called productive when the CDR3 lacked stop codons and stayed in frame with V and J; all others were non-productive. Following IMGT convention, CDR3 was defined as the stretch from the second conserved V-encoded cysteine to the conserved J-encoded phenylalanine. The earlier analysis of a few hundred of the donors excluded any sequence lacking an unambiguous match to a single V gene segment. In an earlier analysis of around 590 of the donors, a V segment was called functional when productive rearrangements were above 56.7%, and segregating when the standard deviation between donors exceeded 5%. To diagnose cytomegalovirus status from the catalog of TCR beta chain sequences, a statistical classification framework was built. In a later analysis, TCR nucleotide sequences were compared against IMGT/GENE-DB human TR gene sequences so that V and J genes could be assigned. A later analysis assigned CDR3 sequences and most-parsimonious VDJ recombination scenarios with the TCRdist pipeline. In a later analysis, each TCR beta chain was defined by its CDR3 amino acid sequence together with its V-gene family, and reads lacking a unique V-gene family were excluded. As a way to deal with suspected cross-contamination and a sequencing artifact, a later analysis dropped 450 to 600 nucleotide sequences that were highly shared and had low generation probability. In a later analysis, a clonal expansion index was calculated for each public chain from normalized within-repertoire ranks of inferred template counts. Generation probabilities in a later analysis came from a VDJ recombination model fitted to out-of-frame rearrangements, and those results were checked against IGoR. In a later analysis, hypergeometric tests were used to score TCR-TCR, TCR-HLA and TCR-CMV co-occurrence, with a repertoire-size bias correction applied to TCR pairs. In a later analysis, false discovery rates were estimated by permuting HLA or CMV assignments 20 times. A later analysis grouped co-occurring TCRs with DBSCAN, adding TCRdist sequence similarity when clustering within HLA-allele-positive subsets. Repertoires with fewer than 30,000 or more than 120,000 public chains were left out of co-occurrence clustering, as were a handful of repertoires with anomalous nucleotide sharing. Here the immuneACCESS table is served through TCRdb, limited to in-frame sequences with V and J called. Missing clones are a known gap in these copies; in checked studies unresolved V genes cover under half, and the rest lacks a known reason. V and J calls and clone size are copied from that table; D and trimming were computed from the DNA. In all, the sample holds around 190,000 clones, and roughly 90% of those were seen once. In total, the top ten clones hold around 1% of the sample.

The chain employs TRBV7-9 and TRBJ1-1, with the D gene not confidently named. The sequence was collected from a boy aged 2 to 10 in good health and CMV-seronegative. Sequenced: PBMCs. The nucleotide sequence reads as follows: TGTGCCAGCAGCTTATCTGGCCTTCTGAACACTGAAGCTTTCTTT. This is translated as CASSLSGLLNTEAFF.